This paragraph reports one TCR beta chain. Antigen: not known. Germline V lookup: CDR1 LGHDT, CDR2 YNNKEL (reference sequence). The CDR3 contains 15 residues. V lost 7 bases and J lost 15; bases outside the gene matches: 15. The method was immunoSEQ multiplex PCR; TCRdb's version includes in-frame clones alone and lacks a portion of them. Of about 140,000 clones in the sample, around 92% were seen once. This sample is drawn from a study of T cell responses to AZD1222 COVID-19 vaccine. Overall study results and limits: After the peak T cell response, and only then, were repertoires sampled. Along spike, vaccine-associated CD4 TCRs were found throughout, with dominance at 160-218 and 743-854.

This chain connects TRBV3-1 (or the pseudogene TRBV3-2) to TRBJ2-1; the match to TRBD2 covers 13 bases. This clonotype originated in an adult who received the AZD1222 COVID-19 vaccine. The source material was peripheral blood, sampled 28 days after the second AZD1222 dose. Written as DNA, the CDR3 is TGTGCCAGCACCCGCGGGACTAGCGGGATCGAGGGACGGTTCTTC. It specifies CASTRGTSGIEGRFF.